A single sample gave rise to the 26 T cell receptor beta chains below, sequenced in a study of identical twins. A single record per CDR3 protein comes from TCRdb applying MiXCR to the 5' RACE reads. The sample yields about 280,000 distinct CDR3 sequences, less than 9% seen once. These data were likewise used in another study, on yellow fever vaccine responses in identical twins.

The sample consisted of memory (CD45RO+) T cells sorted from blood. These receptor sequences come from a woman between 18 and 30 years old in good health.

The sample holds many counts of this clonotype. J is TRBJ2-5 and V is TRBV15; 10 bases align to TRBD2. CDR3 length: 16 residues. Germline V gene data show CDR1 as LNHNV and CDR2 as YYDKDF (reference sequence). After removal of 0 bases from V and 5 bases from J, the junction contained 6 bases not matched to a gene. The CDR3 region has the DNA TGTGCCACCAGCAGAGATCTGAGCGGGGGGGCTGAGACCCAGTACTTC. Its protein is CATSRDLSGGAETQYF.

The table lists this clonotype with a few counts. This chain links TRBV6-1 with TRBJ2-7, with D tentatively TRBD2 (6 bases). The CDR3 is made up of 13 amino acids. With 5 bases removed from V and 2 bases from J, the gap between germline ends came to 10 bases. Germline loops: CDR1 MNHNS, CDR2 SASEGT. The CDR3 here is CASSQLAPYEQYV. The CDR3, as DNA: TGTGCCAGCAGTCAACTAGCTCCCTACGAGCAGTACGTC.

A few counts support this clonotype. The V gene is TRBV29-1, the J gene TRBJ1-4; the D is unclear. V lost 6 bases to trimming and J lost 7 bases, with 15 bases between them. The CDR3 is 13 amino acids. CDR1 and CDR2 (germline): SQVTM, ANQGSEA. CDR3 sequence: CSVARGGAEKLFF. CDR3 DNA sequence: TGCAGCGTGGCCCGGGGTGGAGCTGAAAAACTGTTTTTT.

The CDR3: CATSGRVAGSNNEQFF. The CDR3 DNA follows: TGTGCCACCAGTGGGAGGGTGGCGGGATCTAACAATGAGCAGTTCTTC. The J gene is TRBJ2-1, the V gene TRBV24-1; tentatively, D is TRBD2 (6 bases). Trimming left V 5 bases short and J 5 bases short, with 18 bases between. Per the germline V gene, CDR1 is KGHDR and CDR2 is SFDVKD. The CDR3 spans 16 residues.

This clonotype was picked up a small number of times. The chain links TRBV5-1 to TRBJ1-1; D perhaps matches TRBD1 (5 bases). The V end lost 0 bases, the J end lost 4 bases, and 10 bases lay between the germline ends. CDR1 SGHRS and CDR2 YFSETQ come from the germline V gene. This CDR3 is 14 amino acids long. The CDR3 loop reads CASSLDPGGTEAFF. In DNA form, the CDR3 reads TGCGCCAGCAGCTTGGACCCGGGGGGCACTGAAGCTTTCTTT.

This clonotype was observed at least ten times. The rearrangement joins TRBV12-3 or TRBV12-4 to TRBJ1-1; D uncertain. V was trimmed by 6 bases and J by 6 bases, leaving 8 bases between them. This CDR3 is built from 11 residues. CDR3 sequence reads: CASRSQAEAFF. The CDR3 DNA reads as TGTGCCAGCAGAAGCCAAGCTGAAGCTTTCTTT.

The DNA of the CDR3 is TGTGCCAGCAGCGGGACAGGGTACATGCTCAATCTTCCAGCTAACTATGGCTACACCTTC. Protein product: CASSGTGYMLNLPANYGYTF. The chain is built from TRBV9 and TRBJ1-2; 8 positions match TRBD1. The CDR3 is 20 residues long. Germline values: CDR1 SGDLS, CDR2 YYNGEE. The ends lost 3 bases at V and 0 bases at J; junction bases unmatched: 19.

This chain connects TRBV5-1 to TRBJ2-6; D tentatively fits TRBD1 or TRBD2 (5 bases each). The germline V and J ends were trimmed by 0 bases and 0 bases, with 13 bases remaining between them. Germline lookup yields CDR1 SGHRS and CDR2 YFSETQ. This CDR3 has 18 amino acids. CDR3 nucleotide sequence: TGCGCCAGCAGCTTGGTTTCAGGGAGTATCTCTGGGGCCAACGTCCTGACTTTC. This translates into CASSLVSGSISGANVLTF.

This clonotype was seen repeatedly, ten times or more. The chain has TRBV15 and TRBJ1-2; tentatively, D is TRBD1 (6 bases). The ends were cut back, 5 bases at V and 9 bases at J, with 16 bases in the middle. The CDR3 is made up of 13 amino acids. The germline V gene encodes CDR1 LNHNV and CDR2 YYDKDF (reference sequence). As DNA, the CDR3 is TGTGCCACCAGCTTCGGGGCAGGGGCTCGCTACACCTTC. It is translated as CATSFGAGARYTF.

V usage is TRBV28 and J usage is TRBJ2-5; 8 nucleotides match TRBD1. The ends lost 4 bases at V and 3 bases at J; junction bases unmatched: 7. The length of the CDR3 is 15 residues. Germline V gene data show CDR1 as MDHEN and CDR2 as SYDVKM. The CDR3 sequence is CASSSAGTGKETQYF. The DNA for the CDR3 is TGTGCCAGCAGTTCGGCCGGGACAGGAAAAGAGACCCAGTACTTC.

This clonotype was recorded many times. This chain joins TRBV4-2 and TRBJ2-5; the D gene is possibly TRBD1 (6 bases). V lost 4 bases and J lost 3, with 15 bases in between. The CDR3 is made up of 15 amino acids. Germline loops: CDR1 LGHNA, CDR2 YNFKEQ. The chain's CDR3 is CASSLDGTGKETQYF. The DNA for the CDR3 is TGTGCCAGCAGCCTAGATGGAACAGGGAAAGAGACCCAGTACTTC.

This clonotype was seen many times. The chain is built from TRBV5-1 and TRBJ1-1; TRBD1 matches 8 bases. CDR1 is SGHRS and CDR2 is YFSETQ in the germline V gene. There are 12 residues in the CDR3. With V trimmed by 5 bases and J by 8 bases, 5 bases remained unmatched. As DNA, the CDR3 is TGCGCCAGCAGTTTAGACAGGGGCGAAGCTTTCTTT. Protein product: CASSLDRGEAFF.

The V gene is TRBV5-1, the J gene TRBJ1-4; TRBD1 is a possible D gene (5 bases). Trimming took 2 bases from V and 6 from J, leaving 17 bases between them. Germline V gene lookup returns CDR1 SGHRS and CDR2 YFSETQ. There are 16 residues in the CDR3. This CDR3 reads CASSFRGKDKDEKLFF. The CDR3 DNA follows: TGCGCCAGCAGCTTTCGGGGGAAGGACAAGGATGAAAAACTGTTTTTT.

This clonotype was counted only a few times. The rearrangement joins TRBV7-9 to TRBJ2-1; TRBD1 is a possible D gene (6 bases). This CDR3 comprises 17 residues. Germline V CDR1 and CDR2: SEHNR, FQNEAQ (reference sequence). V lost 5 bases and J lost 4, with 21 bases in between. The CDR3 DNA sequence: TGTGCCAGCAGCCCCGTCGAGGGACAAACCTTTTACAATGAGCAGTTCTTC. Its protein product is CASSPVEGQTFYNEQFF.

The genes are TRBV11-2 and TRBJ2-7; a possible D gene is TRBD1 (6 bases). Germline CDR1 is SGHAT and CDR2 is FQNNGV. The CDR3 is made up of 14 amino acids. Trimming removed 7 bases at V and 7 bases at J, with 20 bases between. The CDR3 region is CASTSDSRLREQYF. The CDR3, as DNA: TGTGCCAGCACCTCGGACAGTCGGCTGAGAGAGCAGTACTTC.

The rearrangement links TRBV7-8 to TRBJ1-6; tentatively, D is TRBD1 (5 bases). V was pared by 5 bases and J by 10 bases, with 15 bases between. Germline V gives CDR1 SGHVS, CDR2 FQNEAQ. This CDR3 spans 14 amino acids. The CDR3 here is CASSLSTAGSPLHF. The CDR3 DNA follows: TGTGCCAGCAGCCTTTCAACAGCAGGGTCACCCCTCCACTTT.

V usage is TRBV3-1 and J usage is TRBJ2-7, with no clear D. The CDR3 consists of 13 residues. In germline, CDR1 is LGHDT, CDR2 YNNKEL (reference sequence). V dropped 4 bases and J dropped 0 bases, with 7 bases sitting between them. The DNA of the CDR3 is TGTGCCAGCAGCCCTCACAACTCCTACGAGCAGTACTTC. It specifies CASSPHNSYEQYF.

This clonotype has more than one count but fewer than ten. The chain couples TRBV13 to TRBJ2-3, with TRBD2 matching over 10 bases. CDR3 size: 20 residues. CDR1 is PRHDT, CDR2 FYEKMQ, per germline (reference sequence). J was trimmed by 6 bases and V by 5 bases; bases with no gene match: 23. This CDR3 reads CASSPLYYSGRPPPGDTQYF. CDR3 in DNA: TGTGCCAGCAGCCCACTCTACTATAGCGGGAGGCCTCCCCCGGGGGATACGCAGTATTTT. The whole variable domain, filled in from reference TRBV13 and TRBJ2-3, reads AAGVIQSPRHLIKEKRETATLKCYPIPRHDTVYWYQQGPGQDPQFLISFYEKMQSDKGSIPDRFSAQQFSDYHSELNMSSLELGDSALYFCASSPLYYSGRPPPGDTQYFGPGTRLTVL.

In the case of this clonotype: This may stem from a read error, because a much larger clone lies one nucleotide away. CDR3 in amino acids: CSAHWRGTDTQYF. For the CDR3, the DNA is TGCAGTGCTCACTGGAGGGGGACAGATACGCAGTATTTT. This chain connects TRBV20-1 to TRBJ2-3; D tentatively fits TRBD1 or TRBD2 (6 bases each). The CDR3 length is 13 residues. Trimming took 5 bases from V and 3 from J, leaving 12 bases between them. CDR1 and CDR2 from the germline V gene are DFQATT and SNEGSKA (reference sequence).

The table lists this clonotype with a few counts. The chain has TRBV20-1 and TRBJ2-2; D is unclear. This CDR3 has 13 residues. CDR1 is DFQATT, CDR2 SNEGSKA, per germline (reference sequence). V lost 2 bases, J lost 1 base, and 5 bases lay in between. This CDR3 is CSARQKNTGELFF. As DNA, the CDR3 is TGCAGTGCTAGACAAAAGAACACCGGGGAGCTGTTTTTT.

CDR3: CAISEGVTSGRLNEQYF. The CDR3 nucleotides read TGTGCCATCAGTGAGGGGGTGACTAGCGGGAGACTAAACGAGCAGTACTTC. The rearrangement joins TRBV10-3 to TRBJ2-7; 12 nucleotides match TRBD2. J lost 5 bases, V lost 2 bases, and 10 bases had no gene match. The germline CDR1 and CDR2 sequences are ENHRY and SYGVKD. CDR3 length: 17 residues.

This clonotype was seen more than once but under ten times. The chain employs TRBV6-2 or TRBV6-3 and TRBJ2-5, with TRBD1 identical over 8 bases. Germline V lookup: CDR1 MNHEY, CDR2 SVGEGT. The CDR3 has 15 residues. J gave up 4 bases and V 2 bases, and 6 bases lay outside the gene matches. The CDR3 sequence: CASSYTRTGRETQYF. The CDR3 DNA sequence: TGTGCCAGCAGTTACACCCGGACAGGGCGAGAGACCCAGTACTTC.

This clonotype appeared many times. The chain is built from TRBV28 and TRBJ2-7; no reliable D call. CDR3 length equals 12 residues. Trimming shortened V by 3 bases and J by 3 bases, and 6 bases separated the two germline ends. Germline V CDR1 and CDR2: MDHEN, SYDVKM. CDR3 sequence: CASSLDGYEQYF. In DNA, the CDR3 is TGTGCCAGCAGTTTGGACGGCTACGAGCAGTACTTC.

This clonotype was observed many times. The chain uses TRBV29-1 and TRBJ1-2; D ambiguous. V was cut by 3 bases and J by 2 bases, with 10 bases left in between. This CDR3 has 13 residues. Germline V lookup: CDR1 SQVTM, CDR2 ANQGSEA. The CDR3 DNA reads as TGCAGCGTTGAGGGAGGAGACAACTATGGCTACACCTTC. It translates to CSVEGGDNYGYTF.

The genes are TRBV28 and TRBJ2-3, with 11 bases aligning to TRBD2. Trimming at V came to 3 bases and at J to 3 bases, leaving 5 bases not matched to a gene. Germline lookup yields CDR1 MDHEN and CDR2 SYDVKM. The CDR3 spans 16 residues. This CDR3 is CASSLYTSGRTDTQYF. The CDR3 coding sequence is TGTGCCAGCAGTTTGTACACTAGCGGGAGAACAGATACGCAGTATTTT. Full variable domain (rest looked up from reference TRBV28 and TRBJ2-3): DVKVTQSSRYLVKRTGEKVFLECVQDMDHENMFWYRQDPGLGLRLIYFSYDVKMKEKGDIPEGYSVSREKKERFSLILESASTNQTSMYLCASSLYTSGRTDTQYFGPGTRLTVL.

This clonotype has ten or more counts. CDR3 region: CATSDSGALVGANVLTF. CDR3 in DNA: TGTGCCACCAGTGATTCGGGGGCCCTAGTTGGGGCCAACGTCCTGACTTTC. The genes are TRBV24-1 and TRBJ2-6, with D perhaps matching TRBD1 or TRBD2 (6 bases each). The CDR3 runs 17 residues. The germline V and J ends were trimmed by 2 bases and 3 bases, with 13 bases remaining between them. The germline CDR1 and CDR2 sequences are KGHDR and SFDVKD.